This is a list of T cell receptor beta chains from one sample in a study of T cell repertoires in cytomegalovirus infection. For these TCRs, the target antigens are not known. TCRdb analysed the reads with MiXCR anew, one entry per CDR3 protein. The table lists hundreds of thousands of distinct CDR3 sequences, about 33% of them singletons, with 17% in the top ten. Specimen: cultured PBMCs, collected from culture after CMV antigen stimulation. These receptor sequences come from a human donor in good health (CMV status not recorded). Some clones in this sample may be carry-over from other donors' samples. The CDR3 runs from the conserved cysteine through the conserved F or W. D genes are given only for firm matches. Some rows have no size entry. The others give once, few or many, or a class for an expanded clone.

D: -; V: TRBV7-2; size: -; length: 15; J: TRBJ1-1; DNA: TGTGCCAGCAGCTCGGGACAAGGAAGGAGGACTGAAGCTTTCTTT; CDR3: CASSSGQGRRTEAFF
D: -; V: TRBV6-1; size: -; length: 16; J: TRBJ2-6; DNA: TGTGCCAGCAGTAGACGGGGTGGCTCTGGGGCCAACGTCCTGACTTTC; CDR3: CASSRRGGSGANVLTF
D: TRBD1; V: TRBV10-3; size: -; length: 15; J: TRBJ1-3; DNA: TGTGCCATCAGTTCGCCGGGACAGGTTACGAACACCATATATTTT; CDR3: CAISSPGQVTNTIYF
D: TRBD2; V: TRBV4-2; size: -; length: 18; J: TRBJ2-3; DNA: TGTGCCAGCAGCCAAAGGCCTAGCGGCAGCGGGGGCACAGATACGCAGTATTTT; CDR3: CASSQRPSGSGGTDTQYF
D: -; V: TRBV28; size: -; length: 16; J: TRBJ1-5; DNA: TGTGCCGGCAGTTTATACCGTTTCGGGATCAATCAGCCCCAGCATTTT; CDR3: CAGSLYRFGINQPQHF
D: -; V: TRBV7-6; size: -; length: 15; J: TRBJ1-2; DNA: TGTGCCAGCAGCGAAAGCGACCGGGAAGGCTATGGCTACACCTTC; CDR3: CASSESDREGYGYTF
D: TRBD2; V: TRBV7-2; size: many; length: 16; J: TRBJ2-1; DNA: TGTGCCAGCAGCCCTCCGGGACTAGCGGTTTTAAATGAGCAGTTCTTC; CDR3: CASSPPGLAVLNEQFF
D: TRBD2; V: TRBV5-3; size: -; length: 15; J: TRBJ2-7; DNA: TGTGCCAGCAGCTTGGATAGCGGGCCTACCTACGAGCAGTACTTC; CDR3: CASSLDSGPTYEQYF
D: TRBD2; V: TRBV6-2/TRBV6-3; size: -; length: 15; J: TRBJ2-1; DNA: TGTGCCAGCACCCCCCTAGCGGGAGTTGGTAATGAGCAGTTCTTC; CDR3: CASTPLAGVGNEQFF
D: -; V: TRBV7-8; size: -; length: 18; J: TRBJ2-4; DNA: TGTGCCAGCAGCTTAGAGTCGGTGCAGGGGATTTCCAAAAACATTCAGTACTTC; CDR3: CASSLESVQGISKNIQYF
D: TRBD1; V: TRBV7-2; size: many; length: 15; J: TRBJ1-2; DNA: TGTGCCAGCAGCAGGAATGGACAGGCTCTTGGTGGCTACACCTTC; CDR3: CASSRNGQALGGYTF
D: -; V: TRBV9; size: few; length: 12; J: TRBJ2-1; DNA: TGTGCCAGCAGCCCCCAAGGGAGTGAGCAGTTCTTC; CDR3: CASSPQGSEQFF
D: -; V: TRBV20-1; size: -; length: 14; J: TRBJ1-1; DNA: TGCAGTGCGACAAAGGGACACGCAAAGACTGAAGCTTTCTTT; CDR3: CSATKGHAKTEAFF
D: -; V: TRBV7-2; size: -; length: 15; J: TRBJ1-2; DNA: TGTGCCAGCAGCTTAGCAGGGACGGAGTTCTATGGCTACACCTTC; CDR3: CASSLAGTEFYGYTF
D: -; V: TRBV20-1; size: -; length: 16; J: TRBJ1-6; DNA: TGCAGTGCTAGAGATGGAAGGAGCTCCTATAATTCACCCCTCCACTTT; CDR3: CSARDGRSSYNSPLHF
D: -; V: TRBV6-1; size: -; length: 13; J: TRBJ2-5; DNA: TGTGCCAGCAGTAAGACCCCATCAGAGACCCAGTACTTC; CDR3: CASSKTPSETQYF
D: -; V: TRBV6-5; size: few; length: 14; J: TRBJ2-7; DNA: TGTGCCAGCAGTTATTCGGAGTACTCCTACGAGCAGTACTTC; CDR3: CASSYSEYSYEQYF
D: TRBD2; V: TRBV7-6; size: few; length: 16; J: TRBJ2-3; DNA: TGTGCCAGCAGCTTAATCGCGGGAGGCCTCACAGATACGCAGTATTTT; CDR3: CASSLIAGGLTDTQYF
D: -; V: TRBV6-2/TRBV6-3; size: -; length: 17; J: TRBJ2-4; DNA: TGTGCCAGCATTGGAGAGACAGCGGTGGATCTTATGGGCATTCAGTACTTC; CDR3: CASIGETAVDLMGIQYF
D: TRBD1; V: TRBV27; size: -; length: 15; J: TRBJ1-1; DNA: TGTGCCAGCAGTTTCAAAGACAGGGGCTACACTGAAGCTTTCTTT; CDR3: CASSFKDRGYTEAFF
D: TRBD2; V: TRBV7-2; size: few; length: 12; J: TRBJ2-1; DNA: TGTGCCAGCAGCTTGACTAGCGGGGTCCAGATCTTC; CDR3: CASSLTSGVQIF
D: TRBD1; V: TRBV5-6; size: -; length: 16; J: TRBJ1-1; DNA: TGTGCCAGCAGCTGGGGACAGCGACTAATGAACACTGAAGCTTTCTTT; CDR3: CASSWGQRLMNTEAFF
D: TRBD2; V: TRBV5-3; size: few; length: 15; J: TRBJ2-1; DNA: TGTGCCAGCAGCTTCTCTAGCGGGACCTACAATGAGCAGTTCTTC; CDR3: CASSFSSGTYNEQFF
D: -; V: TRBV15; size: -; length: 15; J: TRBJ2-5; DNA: TGTGCCACCAGCAGAGATAGTGGCAGCCAAGAGACCCAGTACTTC; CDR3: CATSRDSGSQETQYF
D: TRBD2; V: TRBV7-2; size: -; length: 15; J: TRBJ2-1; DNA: TGTGCCAGCAGCCGACCTAGCGGGAGGACGATTGAGCAGTTCTTC; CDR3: CASSRPSGRTIEQFF
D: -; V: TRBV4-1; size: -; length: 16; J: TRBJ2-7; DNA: TGCGCCAGCAGCCAGTTAAAAACGGGACATACCTACGAGCAGTACTTC; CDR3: CASSQLKTGHTYEQYF
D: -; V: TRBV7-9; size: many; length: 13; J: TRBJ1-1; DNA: TGTGCCAGCAGAGCGCCCATGAACACTGAAGCTTTCTTT; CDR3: CASRAPMNTEAFF
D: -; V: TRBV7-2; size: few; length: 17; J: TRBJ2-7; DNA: TGTGCCAGCAGCTTATTAGGGGCCGGTCCCCTTTCCTACGAGCAGTACTTC; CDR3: CASSLLGAGPLSYEQYF
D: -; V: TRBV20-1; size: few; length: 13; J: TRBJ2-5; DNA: TGCAGTGCTAGCCGGGACCGCCAAGAGACCCAGTACTTC; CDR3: CSASRDRQETQYF